This record looks at one T cell receptor beta chain sequence and its context. The antigen is not known. The CDR3 is 15 residues long. Trimming cost V 4 bases and J 2 bases, with 12 bases left between them. Per germline, CDR1 SNHLY and CDR2 FYNNEI. This entry is derived from a study of shared clonotypes between healthy human individuals. Study as a whole: Three plates were used per donor for CD4 naive, three for CD4 memory, two for CD8 naive and one for CD8 memory. Study findings and constraints: There were few donors, and this limited the genetic and exposure-history diversity represented.

Replicate sorted-subset PCRs were loaded with around 0.2 ug DNA, roughly 33,000 T cell genomes. In the original processing: ImmunoSEQ supplied junction-only sequences lacking quality scores, so filtering was different. Data came from immunoSEQ multiplex PCR; TCRdb stores just in-frame clones and leaves some out. The V and J calls and the clone size are those of that table, but D and trimming were determined from the DNA. The table has roughly 2.5 million clones, approximately 90% seen once; the top ten hold over 0.12%. The clonotype comes from a man younger than 35 in good health. The V and J genes are TRBV2 and TRBJ2-1; D unclear. The sample was naive CD4+ T cells sorted from blood. Specified subset: CD45RA+ positively selected. CDR3 residues: CASSAESVAYNEQFF. For the CDR3, the DNA is TGTGCCAGCAGTGCCGAATCGGTAGCCTACAATGAGCAGTTCTTC.